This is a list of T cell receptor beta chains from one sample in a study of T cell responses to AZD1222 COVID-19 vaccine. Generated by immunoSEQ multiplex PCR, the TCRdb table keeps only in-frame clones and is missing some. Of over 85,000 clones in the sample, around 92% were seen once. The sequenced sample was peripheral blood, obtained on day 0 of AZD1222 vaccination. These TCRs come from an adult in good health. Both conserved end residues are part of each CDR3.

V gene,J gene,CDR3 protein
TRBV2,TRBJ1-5,CASSASGGTSNQPQHF
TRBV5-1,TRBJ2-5,CASSLGGVQETQYF
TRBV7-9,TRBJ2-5,CASRIAGGSFQETQYF
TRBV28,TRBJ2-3,CASSPGGGPSTDTQYF
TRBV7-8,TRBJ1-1,CASSSGGFSWGDTEAFF
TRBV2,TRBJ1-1,CASSDLEAFF
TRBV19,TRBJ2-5,CASSIGGGTRQETQYF
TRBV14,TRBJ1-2,CASSQDWRTDDGYTF
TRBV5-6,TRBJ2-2,CASSTPGKLTGILFF
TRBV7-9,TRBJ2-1,CASSLGQGSDNEQFF
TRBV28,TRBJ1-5,CASTSGAAQHF
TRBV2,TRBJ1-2,CASSPDRGAGYTF
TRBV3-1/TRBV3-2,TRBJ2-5,CASSPGTDGETQYF
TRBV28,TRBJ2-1,CASTLRTSSYNEQFF
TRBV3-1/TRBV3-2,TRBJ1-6,CASSHPNSPLHF
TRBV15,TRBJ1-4,CATSRLQTGATNEKLFF
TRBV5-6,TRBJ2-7,CASSLPRESSYEQYF
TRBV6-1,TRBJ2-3,CASSDLAGAHETDTQYF
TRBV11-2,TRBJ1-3,CASSLNGETVGF
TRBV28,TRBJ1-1,CASSSTRNRNTEAFF
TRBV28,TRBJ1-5,CASSSSRNPSNQPQHF
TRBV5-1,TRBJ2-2,CASSLGGNTGELFF
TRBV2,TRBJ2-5,CASSTGTSGLAETQYF
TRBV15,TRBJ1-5,CATSRDASVSGGLAQPQHF
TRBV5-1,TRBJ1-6,CASSLDGQEDSPLHF
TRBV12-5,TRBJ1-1,CASTTGHWETEAFF
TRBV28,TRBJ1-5,CASRDMNQPQHF
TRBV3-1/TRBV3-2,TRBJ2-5,CASSQERASGGETQYF
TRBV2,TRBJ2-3,CASSEGADTQYF
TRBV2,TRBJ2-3,CASSPRDTQYF
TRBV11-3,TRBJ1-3,CASRKTGSSGNTIYF
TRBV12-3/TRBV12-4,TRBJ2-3,CASSLLVKDTQYF
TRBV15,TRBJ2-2,CATSRLQIGTGELFF
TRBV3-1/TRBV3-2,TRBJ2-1,CASSPSGGGGAGEQFF
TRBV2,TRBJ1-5,CASSESGISNQPQHF
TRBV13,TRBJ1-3,CASSLLMGSGNTIYF
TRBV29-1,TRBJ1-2,CSVPSGENYGYTF
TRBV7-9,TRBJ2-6,CASSTAGTRRGYSGANVLTF
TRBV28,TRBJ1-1,CGAGDEAFF
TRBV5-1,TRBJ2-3,CASSFGGSTDTQYF
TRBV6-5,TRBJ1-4,CASSFWTGNNEKLFF
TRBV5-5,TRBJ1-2,CASSSAQIPWGYYGYTF
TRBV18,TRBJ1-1,CASKERGRTEAFF
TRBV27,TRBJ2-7,CASSTLGTIGYEQYF
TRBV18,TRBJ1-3,CASSVGDGNTIYF